The subject of this entry is one T cell receptor (beta chain). These data originate in a study of OX40 agonist ivuxolimab in advanced cancers. Some clones are missing from TCRdb's copy, which holds only in-frame ones; the method was immunoSEQ multiplex PCR. The sample lists 55,000 to 80,000 clones, 84% occurring once. The length of the CDR3 is 13 residues. V lost 5 bases, J lost 8 bases, and 18 bases lay in between. The germline gives CDR1 SQVTM, CDR2 ANQGSEA. The source is an adult with an advanced solid tumor such as melanoma, head and neck, liver or kidney cancer. The chain joins TRBV29-1 to TRBJ1-2; tentatively, D is TRBD1 (5 bases). The specimen comprised CD4+ or CD8+ T cells sorted from blood, sampled in a trial of the OX40 agonist ivuxolimab. CDR3 protein: CSVPGGGIGGYTF. The CDR3 nucleotides are TGCAGCGTTCCGGGGGGGGGAATCGGCGGCTACACCTTC.